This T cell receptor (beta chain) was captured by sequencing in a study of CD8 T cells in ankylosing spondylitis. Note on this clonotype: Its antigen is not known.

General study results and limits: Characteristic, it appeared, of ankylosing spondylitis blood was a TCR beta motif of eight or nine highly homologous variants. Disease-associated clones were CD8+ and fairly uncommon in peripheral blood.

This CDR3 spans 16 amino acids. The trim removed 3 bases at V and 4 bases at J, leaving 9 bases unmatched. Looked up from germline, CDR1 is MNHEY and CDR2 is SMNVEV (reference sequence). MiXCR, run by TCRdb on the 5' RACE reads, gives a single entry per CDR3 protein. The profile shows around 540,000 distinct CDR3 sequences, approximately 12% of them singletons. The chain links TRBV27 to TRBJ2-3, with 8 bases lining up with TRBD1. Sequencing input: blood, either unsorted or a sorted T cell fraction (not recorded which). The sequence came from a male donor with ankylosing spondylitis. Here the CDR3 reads CASSLDPTGVADTQYF. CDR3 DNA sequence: TGTGCCAGCAGTTTGGACCCGACAGGGGTGGCAGATACGCAGTATTTT.